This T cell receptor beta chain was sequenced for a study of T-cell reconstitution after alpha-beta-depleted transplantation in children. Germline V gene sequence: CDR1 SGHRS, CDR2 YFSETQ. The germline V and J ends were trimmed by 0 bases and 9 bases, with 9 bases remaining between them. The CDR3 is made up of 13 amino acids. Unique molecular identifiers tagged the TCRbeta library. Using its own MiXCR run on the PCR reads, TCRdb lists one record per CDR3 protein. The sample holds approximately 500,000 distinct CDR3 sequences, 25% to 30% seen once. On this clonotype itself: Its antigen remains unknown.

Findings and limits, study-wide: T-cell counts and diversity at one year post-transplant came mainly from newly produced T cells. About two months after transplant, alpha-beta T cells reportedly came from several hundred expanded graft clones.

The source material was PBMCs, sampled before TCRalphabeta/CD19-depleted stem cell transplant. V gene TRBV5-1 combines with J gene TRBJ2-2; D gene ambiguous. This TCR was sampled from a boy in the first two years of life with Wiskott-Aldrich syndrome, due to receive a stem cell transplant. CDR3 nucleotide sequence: TGCGCCAGCAGCTTGGGTATCCGTCGGGAGCTGTTTTTT. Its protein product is CASSLGIRRELFF.